This T cell receptor (beta chain) was sequenced for a study of T cells in Graves' hyperthyroidism and ophthalmopathy. This CDR3 is 12 amino acids long. Germline CDR1 reads SQVTM; CDR2 reads ANQGSEA. Trimming took off 5 bases at V and 3 bases at J, with 10 bases between the two ends. Amplification yielded TCR beta CDR3 regions, with RNA transcripts as the source. An initial round of RT-PCR targeting the TCR CDR3 relied on the HTBI primer set. TCRdb reanalysed the multiplex PCR reads using MiXCR and keeps one entry per CDR3 protein. The table lists roughly 560,000 distinct CDR3 sequences, approximately 15% of them singletons, with around 4.5% in the top ten.

Sequenced input: blood. The clonotype was recovered from a woman aged 40-49 years with Graves' ophthalmopathy. This chain uses TRBV29-1 with TRBJ1-2; the D is unclear. The CDR3 coding sequence is TGCAGCGTTAGTCAGGCCTACTATGGCTACACCTTC. The encoded protein is CSVSQAYYGYTF.